This T cell receptor (beta chain) was sequenced during a study of blood T cell repertoires in COVID-19. Background on the study: From T cells, B-cell-depleted T cells, or PBMCs came the material, which was cDNA or gDNA.

CDR3 length equals 14 residues. V shed 2 bases and J shed 1 base, with 8 bases lying between them. Germline CDR1 reads SGHTA; CDR2 reads FQGTGA. The assay was immunoSEQ multiplex PCR, and TCRdb's table has in-frame clones only and misses some. This sample carries roughly 220,000 clones, more than 75% of them seen once, and the ten largest clones take 7% to 10%. On this clone itself: Other nucleotide sequences from this sample produce the same CDR3.

Patients at the Seattle site were enrolled during active infection and followed longitudinally. The sequencing input was peripheral blood. This chain connects TRBV7-3 to TRBJ1-1, with D possibly matching TRBD1 (5 bases). This TCR was sampled from a woman aged 80 or older with COVID-19, enrolled during active disease. CDR3 protein: CASSLSGGNTEAFF. DNA for the CDR3: TGTGCCAGCAGCTTATCGGGGGGGAACACTGAAGCTTTCTTT.